This is a list of T cell receptor beta chains from one sample in a study of T-cell reconstitution after alpha-beta-depleted transplantation in children. TCRdb itself ran the PCR reads through MiXCR, one entry per CDR3 protein. The repertoire holds more than 400,000 distinct CDR3 sequences, with 43% as singletons. This material consisted of PBMCs, taken before TCRalphabeta/CD19-depleted stem cell transplant. The receptors here all came from a girl aged 2-9 years with aplastic anemia, due to receive a stem cell transplant. The CDR3 runs from the conserved cysteine through the conserved F or W. D genes are given only for firm matches. Clone sizes are given selectively: once, few, many, or a class where the clone is expanded.

D: .
size: many
J: TRBJ2-1
V: TRBV20-1
DNA: TGCAGTGTTCGTTTAAGCTCCTACAATGAGCAGTTCTTC
CDR3: CSVRLSSYNEQFF

D: .
size: .
J: TRBJ2-5
V: TRBV5-1
DNA: TGCGCCAGCAGCCTGTTTCGGGCCCCCCAAGAGACCCAGTACTTC
CDR3: CASSLFRAPQETQYF

D: TRBD2
size: few
J: TRBJ2-7
V: TRBV7-9
DNA: TGTGCCAGCTCACGACTAGCGGGAGAGGTCTACGAGCAGTACTTC
CDR3: CASSRLAGEVYEQYF

D: TRBD2
size: many
J: TRBJ2-1
V: TRBV5-1
DNA: TGCGCCAGCAGCGGACCGGGACTATCATACAGCTCCTACAATGAGCAGTTCTTC
CDR3: CASSGPGLSYSSYNEQFF

D: TRBD1
size: many
J: TRBJ1-3
V: TRBV7-9
DNA: TGTGCCAGCAGCCCAGGACCTGGACAGGCGAACTCTGGAAACACCATATATTTT
CDR3: CASSPGPGQANSGNTIYF

D: .
size: few
J: TRBJ2-7
V: TRBV20-1
DNA: TGCAGTGCTAGGAGAGCGGAGTACGAGCAGTACTTC
CDR3: CSARRAEYEQYF

D: .
size: .
J: TRBJ2-7
V: TRBV20-1
DNA: TGCAGTGCTAGTCATGGGAGTAGCTCCTACGAGCAGTACTTC
CDR3: CSASHGSSSYEQYF

D: TRBD2
size: few
J: TRBJ2-5
V: TRBV20-1
DNA: TGCAGTGCGAGAGACCAACTAGCGGGCCTAGAGACCCAGTACTTC
CDR3: CSARDQLAGLETQYF

D: TRBD2
size: once
J: TRBJ2-3
V: TRBV7-2
DNA: TGTGCCAGCAGCTTACTTCCCAGACTAGCCGATACGCAGTATTTT
CDR3: CASSLLPRLADTQYF

D: .
size: .
J: TRBJ2-2
V: TRBV7-3
DNA: TGTGCCAGCAGCTTAATTCCCTCGTCGGGACTGACCGGGGAGCTGTTTTTT
CDR3: CASSLIPSSGLTGELFF

D: TRBD1
size: .
J: TRBJ2-6
V: TRBV23-1
DNA: TGCGCCAGCAGCCAAGACGGGACAGGGCTCTCTGGGGCCAACGTCCTGACTTTC
CDR3: CASSQDGTGLSGANVLTF

D: TRBD2
size: once
J: TRBJ2-1
V: TRBV12-3/TRBV12-4
DNA: TGTGCCAGCAGCCGAGAAACGGGACTATACAATGAGCAGTTCTTC
CDR3: CASSRETGLYNEQFF

D: .
size: .
J: TRBJ2-7
V: TRBV7-2
DNA: TGTGCCAGCAGCCCCACACCGGCATACGAGCAGTACTTC
CDR3: CASSPTPAYEQYF

D: .
size: few
J: TRBJ1-5
V: TRBV12-3/TRBV12-4
DNA: TGTGCCAGCAGTTTAGCGCTCACGGCACGGCCCCAGCATTTT
CDR3: CASSLALTARPQHF

D: .
size: few
J: TRBJ2-3
V: TRBV7-9
DNA: TGTGCCAGCAGCTTACAGGGGGGGGCAGATACGCAGTATTTT
CDR3: CASSLQGGADTQYF

D: .
size: many
J: TRBJ1-2
V: TRBV24-1
DNA: TGTGCCACCAGTGACTTCGACAGAGTCTATGGCTACACCTTC
CDR3: CATSDFDRVYGYTF

D: TRBD1
size: many
J: TRBJ1-1
V: TRBV14
DNA: TGTGCCAGCAGCCAAGATGGGGGGACAGGGTTTGAAGCTTTCTTT
CDR3: CASSQDGGTGFEAFF

D: TRBD1
size: .
J: TRBJ2-5
V: TRBV12-3/TRBV12-4
DNA: TGTGCCAGCAGTCCAAATACCCGGGACAGGCTCGAAGAGACCCAGTACTTC
CDR3: CASSPNTRDRLEETQYF

D: .
size: .
J: TRBJ2-7
V: TRBV5-1
DNA: TGCGCCAGCAGCTTTGAGGGGCCAGGGGGGTCAGACTACGAGCAGTACTTC
CDR3: CASSFEGPGGSDYEQYF

D: .
size: many
J: TRBJ2-3
V: TRBV7-9
DNA: TGTGCCAGCAGCTTAGTTGGGGACACAGATACGCAGTATTTT
CDR3: CASSLVGDTDTQYF

D: .
size: .
J: TRBJ1-1
V: TRBV20-1
DNA: TGCAGTGCTAGAGATGGCTCCGTTTGGGACACTGAAGCTTTCTTT
CDR3: CSARDGSVWDTEAFF

D: .
size: once
J: TRBJ1-5
V: TRBV20-1
DNA: TGCAGTGCTGAAAGGAGGATTGGCAATCAGCCCCAGCATTTT
CDR3: CSAERRIGNQPQHF

D: .
size: .
J: TRBJ2-4
V: TRBV6-1
DNA: TGTGCCAGCAGCCATGCAGGGGCCGGCATTCAGTACTTC
CDR3: CASSHAGAGIQYF

D: .
size: .
J: TRBJ1-1
V: TRBV18
DNA: TGTGCCAGCTCACCAAAGAAGGGTGGCACTGAAGCTTTCTTT
CDR3: CASSPKKGGTEAFF

D: .
size: .
J: TRBJ2-4
V: TRBV13
DNA: TGTGCCAGCAGCCTCCGACAGGACCACTTAGCCAAAAACATTCAGTACTTC
CDR3: CASSLRQDHLAKNIQYF

D: TRBD2
size: .
J: TRBJ2-1
V: TRBV27
DNA: TGTGCCAGTAGGACTAGTCCGTACAATGAGCAGTTCTTC
CDR3: CASRTSPYNEQFF

D: .
size: many
J: TRBJ2-2
V: TRBV3-1
DNA: TGTGCCAGCAGCCAAGTGCGCGGGGAGCTGTTTTTT
CDR3: CASSQVRGELFF

D: .
size: many
J: TRBJ2-4
V: TRBV4-3
DNA: TGCGCCAGCAGCCAAGAATGGGCCGGCCAAAACATTCAGTACTTC
CDR3: CASSQEWAGQNIQYF

D: .
size: many
J: TRBJ2-3
V: TRBV12-3/TRBV12-4
DNA: TGTGCCAGCAGTTCAGGCAGCGGGACAGATACGCAGTATTTT
CDR3: CASSSGSGTDTQYF

D: .
size: few
J: TRBJ2-7
V: TRBV5-1
DNA: TGCGCCAGCAGCTTCCTAGGTTGGGCGGGAAGGAACTACGAGCAGTACTTC
CDR3: CASSFLGWAGRNYEQYF

D: .
size: .
J: TRBJ2-1
V: TRBV5-1
DNA: TGCGCCAGCAGCCTGCCCCCATCGCGCGATTCACATGAGCAGTTCTTC
CDR3: CASSLPPSRDSHEQFF

D: TRBD1
size: many
J: TRBJ2-7
V: TRBV20-1
DNA: TGCAGTGCAGGGCGACAGGGACCCTACGAGCAGTACTTC
CDR3: CSAGRQGPYEQYF

D: TRBD1
size: .
J: TRBJ1-5
V: TRBV10-2
DNA: TGCGCCAGCGGAGGACAGGGTAGCAATCAGCCCCAGCATTTT
CDR3: CASGGQGSNQPQHF

D: .
size: .
J: TRBJ2-3
V: TRBV7-9
DNA: TGTGCCAGCAGCCCCGCGACCGTTAGCACAGATACGCAGTATTTT
CDR3: CASSPATVSTDTQYF

D: .
size: many
J: TRBJ2-7
V: TRBV12-3/TRBV12-4
DNA: TGTGCCAGCACCCTAGGGCTGGGGGCCTACGAGCAGTACTTC
CDR3: CASTLGLGAYEQYF